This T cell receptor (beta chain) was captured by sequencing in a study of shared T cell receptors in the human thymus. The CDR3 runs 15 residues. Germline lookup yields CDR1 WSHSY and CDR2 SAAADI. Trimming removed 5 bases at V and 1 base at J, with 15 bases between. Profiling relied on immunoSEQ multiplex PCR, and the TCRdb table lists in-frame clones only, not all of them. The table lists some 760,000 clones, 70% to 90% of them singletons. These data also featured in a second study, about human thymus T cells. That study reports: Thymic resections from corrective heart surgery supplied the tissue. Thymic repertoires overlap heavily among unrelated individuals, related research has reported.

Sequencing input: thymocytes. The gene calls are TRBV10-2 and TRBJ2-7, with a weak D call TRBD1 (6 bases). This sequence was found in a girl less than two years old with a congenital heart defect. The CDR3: CASSLDRDTSYEQYF. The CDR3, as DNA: TGCGCCAGCAGTTTAGACCGGGACACTTCCTACGAGCAGTACTTC.